What follows are 25 T cell receptor beta chains derived from one specimen sequenced in a study of post-analysis software for immune sequencing data. Unique molecular identifiers had been added to the TCR beta cDNA libraries. MiXCR was run by TCRdb on the PCR reads, yielding one entry per CDR3 protein. Among roughly 160,000 distinct CDR3 sequences, about 34% were seen once, and the ten largest hold 25% to 35%. This material consisted of blood, taken after autologous hematopoietic stem cell transplantation. The receptors derive from a girl between 5 and 17 years old with multiple sclerosis.

CDR3: CSALPVSSYNEQFF. The CDR3 DNA reads TGCAGCGCCCTCCCCGTAAGCTCCTACAATGAGCAGTTCTTC. The rearrangement links TRBV29-1 to TRBJ2-1, with unresolved D. V dropped 7 bases and J dropped 0 bases, with 13 bases sitting between them. Germline loops: CDR1 SQVTM, CDR2 ANQGSEA. The CDR3 is made up of 14 amino acids.

This clonotype was observed a few times. This chain joins TRBV20-1 and TRBJ2-5, with no clear D. This CDR3 spans 13 amino acids. Trimming took 4 bases from V and 6 from J, leaving 15 bases between them. Germline CDR1 reads DFQATT; CDR2 reads SNEGSKA (reference sequence). The CDR3 spells CSATLQPTKTQYF. The DNA for the CDR3 is TGCAGTGCTACTTTACAGCCAACTAAGACCCAGTACTTC.

The J gene is TRBJ1-5, the V gene TRBV28; D not resolved. CDR1 and CDR2 from the germline V gene are MDHEN and SYDVKM. V was trimmed by 7 bases and J by 0 bases, leaving 13 bases between them. This CDR3 has 15 amino acids. CDR3 bases: TGTGCCAGCAAGGGCAGTCGACCTAGCAATCAGCCCCAGCATTTT. Protein sequence: CASKGSRPSNQPQHF.

The CDR3 reads CASSATVGVWREKLFF. CDR3 nucleotides: TGTGCCAGCAGCGCGACAGTCGGGGTATGGAGGGAAAAACTGTTTTTT. The chain joins TRBV7-8 to TRBJ1-4, with D maybe TRBD1 (5 bases). The V gene's germline CDR1 is SGHVS and CDR2 FQNEAQ. Between the trimmed V and J ends, which lost 5 bases and 8 bases, there was a span of 21 bases. The CDR3 spans 16 residues.

This clonotype has only a few counts. An end of the junction differs from the germline gene, which may be a read error. The rearrangement uses TRBV5-1 and TRBJ1-2, with a tentative D call TRBD1 (6 bases). There are 14 residues in the CDR3. Germline V gives CDR1 SGHRS, CDR2 YFSETQ. This CDR3 reads CAGSSGHPSDGYTF. CDR3 coding DNA: TGCGCCGGCAGCTCGGGACACCCGTCGGATGGCTACACCTTC.

With respect to this clonotype: One junction end does not reproduce the germline sequence, and a read error may be involved. J is TRBJ2-3 and V is TRBV12-3 or TRBV12-4, with TRBD2 as a possible D gene (5 bases). This CDR3 contains 16 residues. The CDR3 DNA reads as TGTGCCAGCTCCGAGTTTGCTAGAGGGAGAGCAGATACGGAGTATTTT. This codes for CASSEFARGRADTEYF.

The V call is TRBV3-1, the J call TRBJ2-1; TRBD2 agrees at 9 bases. V lost 0 bases and J lost 6; bases outside the gene matches: 6. Germline assignment: CDR1 LGHDT and CDR2 YNNKEL (reference sequence). The CDR3 has 16 amino acids. The CDR3 protein is CASSQDSGSRGNEQFF. The CDR3 DNA sequence: TGTGCCAGCAGCCAAGATAGCGGGAGTCGGGGCAATGAGCAGTTCTTC.

This clonotype was seen at least ten times. The chain has TRBV7-2 and TRBJ1-4; 11 nucleotides align to TRBD1. Trimming at V came to 0 bases and at J to 12 bases, leaving 6 bases not matched to a gene. This CDR3 is built from 15 residues. Germline lookup yields CDR1 SGHTA and CDR2 FQGNSA. Written as DNA, the CDR3 is TGTGCCAGCAGCTTAGCGGTTCCGGGACAGGGGGAACTGTTTTTT. Its translation is CASSLAVPGQGELFF.

Notes on this clonotype: At one boundary the junction diverges from the germline segment, which might be a read error. The rearrangement uses TRBV5-4 and TRBJ2-2; 7 positions agree with TRBD1. This CDR3 spans 16 amino acids. Germline assignment: CDR1 SGHNT and CDR2 YYREEE (reference sequence). The CDR3, as DNA: TGTGCCAGCAGCTTGGCGGGACAGATGAACACCGGGGAGCGGTTTTTT. This gives the protein CASSLAGQMNTGERFF.

Many counts were recorded for this clonotype. The V and J genes are TRBV3-1 and TRBJ1-2; D is unclear. This CDR3 comprises 15 residues. The germline V gene has CDR1 LGHDT and CDR2 YNNKEL (reference sequence). Deletions cut 1 base from V and 5 bases from J, with 14 bases between. In nucleotides, the CDR3 is TGTGCCAGCAGCCAAGCCTGGACGGTTGGATATGGCTACACCTTC. Residues: CASSQAWTVGYGYTF. The whole variable domain, filled in from reference TRBV3-1 and TRBJ1-2, reads DTAVSQTPKYLVTQMGNDKSIKCEQNLGHDTMYWYKQDSKKFLKIMFSYNNKELIINETVPNRFSPKSPDKAHLNLHINSLELGDSAVYFCASSQAWTVGYGYTFGSGTRLTVV.

The chain combines TRBV20-1 with TRBJ2-1; weak D call: TRBD1 (7 bases). In germline, CDR1 is DFQATT, CDR2 SNEGSKA (reference sequence). Trimming cost V 6 bases and J 1 base, with 28 bases left between them. This CDR3 region has 19 residues. CDR3 nucleotide sequence: TGCAGTGCCATGACAGGGTGGTCCCTTGGCGGGGCATCCTACAATGAGCAGTTCTTC. Its translation: CSAMTGWSLGGASYNEQFF.

This clonotype came up once. This may come from a read error, since a much larger clone is one base off. The genes are TRBV20-1 and TRBJ2-3; 8 bases agree with TRBD2. The CDR3 loop spans 16 amino acids. Germline V gene data show CDR1 as DFQATT and CDR2 as SNEGSKA (reference sequence). The CDR3, as DNA: TGCAGTGCTAGAGTGGCTAGCGGGCAAAGCACAGGTACGCAGTATTTT. Its protein is CSARVASGQSTGTQYF.

This clonotype was seen a handful of times. The chain couples TRBV5-6 to TRBJ1-2, with D possibly matching TRBD1 (5 bases). The CDR3 extends over 15 amino acids. The ends were cut back, 2 bases at V and 4 bases at J, with 15 bases in the middle. Germline V gives CDR1 SGHDT, CDR2 YYEEEE. CDR3 sequence (DNA): TGTGCCAGCAGCTTCGGGGCAGGGTGGCCCTATGGCTACACCTTC. Residues: CASSFGAGWPYGYTF.

This rearrangement joins TRBV20-1 to TRBJ1-1, with D possibly TRBD1 on 5 matching bases. Trimming removed 5 bases at V and 0 bases at J, with 10 bases between. This CDR3 spans 13 amino acids. Per germline, CDR1 DFQATT and CDR2 SNEGSKA (reference sequence). The CDR3, as DNA: TGCAGTGCTGCCCGGGGCATGAACACTGAAGCTTTCTTT. Encoded protein: CSAARGMNTEAFF.

This clonotype has ten or more counts. J is TRBJ2-7 and V is TRBV6-1; D is unclear. Deletions cut 8 bases from V and 2 bases from J, with 13 bases between. The CDR3 runs 13 residues. Germline V CDR1 and CDR2: MNHNS, SASEGT. Here the CDR3 DNA reads TGTGCCAGCCTTCTCAGGACGCCCTACGAGCAGTACTTC. Amino acid sequence: CASLLRTPYEQYF.

This chain links TRBV3-1 with TRBJ2-7; maybe TRBD1 (6 bases). Deletions cut 1 base from V and 2 bases from J, with 12 bases between. The CDR3 consists of 15 residues. Germline-derived CDR1 and CDR2 are LGHDT and YNNKEL (reference sequence). The CDR3 DNA is TGTGCCAGCAGCCAAGGGAGACAGGCCACCTACGAGCAGTACTTC. This translates into CASSQGRQATYEQYF.

This clonotype was seen once. The genes are TRBV12-3 or TRBV12-4 and TRBJ2-3; either TRBD1 or TRBD2 may supply D (5 bases each). V dropped 4 bases and J dropped 4 bases, with 9 bases sitting between them. The CDR3 consists of 13 residues. The DNA for the CDR3 is TGTGCCAGCAGTTGGGGGACGGCAGATACGCAGTATTTT. Its translation: CASSWGTADTQYF.

The V and J genes are TRBV25-1 and TRBJ2-4; D possibly corresponds to TRBD2 (5 bases). With 1 base removed from V and 13 bases from J, the gap between germline ends came to 20 bases. The germline gives CDR1 MGHDK, CDR2 SYGVNS. The CDR3 has 15 amino acids. The CDR3 region has the DNA TGTGCCAGCAGTGAATCACTAGAGGTCTACAATGAGCAGTACTTC. Its translation is CASSESLEVYNEQYF.

For this clonotype: It may be a read error: a sequence one base away is much more abundant. The gene calls are TRBV5-1 and TRBJ2-1; 12 bases are a match to TRBD2. Germline values: CDR1 SGHRS, CDR2 YFSETQ. With V trimmed by 0 bases and J by 7 bases, 2 bases remained unmatched. The CDR3 spans 15 residues. The CDR3 loop reads CASSLVGLAGNEQFF. CDR3 nucleotide sequence: TGCGCCAGCAGCTTGGTTGGACTAGCGGGGAATGAGCAGTTCTTC.

In its sample, this clonotype was seen a few times. This sequence joins TRBV5-1 and TRBJ2-7; 8 bases line up with TRBD1. Trimming at V came to 2 bases and at J to 4 bases, leaving 8 bases not matched to a gene. The CDR3 runs to 15 residues. Germline V CDR1 and CDR2: SGHRS, YFSETQ. CDR3 protein: CASSFLRGPVYEQYF. CDR3 sequence (DNA): TGCGCCAGCAGCTTTCTCAGGGGGCCTGTATACGAGCAGTACTTC.

The chain uses TRBV14 and TRBJ1-6, with 8 bases aligning to TRBD1. Germline-derived CDR1 and CDR2 are SGHDN and FVKESK. CDR3 length equals 14 residues. The J segment lost 7 bases and the V segment lost 5 bases, leaving 4 bases of the junction unmatched. The CDR3 here is CASSTRTGNSPLHF. The CDR3 bases are TGTGCCAGCAGCACCCGGACAGGGAATTCACCCCTCCACTTT.

This clonotype was seen at least ten times. This chain joins TRBV9 and TRBJ2-1; D is possibly TRBD1 or TRBD2 (6 bases each). Germline V lookup: CDR1 SGDLS, CDR2 YYNGEE. The CDR3 loop spans 15 amino acids. V shed 0 bases and J shed 6 bases, with 13 bases lying between them. Here the CDR3 reads CASSVGLTGANEQFF. The CDR3 bases are TGTGCCAGCAGCGTAGGACTAACGGGGGCCAATGAGCAGTTCTTC.

The gene calls are TRBV12-3 or TRBV12-4 and TRBJ2-6; D remains ambiguous. The V gene lost 7 bases and the J gene lost 4 bases, with 14 bases spanning the gap. CDR3 size: 15 residues. The CDR3 DNA reads as TGTGCCAGCATATCGGCCACCACCGGGGCCAACGTCCTGACTTTC. Translated, it gives CASISATTGANVLTF.

At least ten counts were recorded for this clonotype. The rearrangement joins TRBV12-3 or TRBV12-4 to TRBJ2-7; a weak D match, TRBD2 (6 bases). The CDR3 is made up of 15 amino acids. V was clipped by 5 bases and J by 1 base, with 15 bases between them. CDR3 region: CASSPRRDLSYEQYF. In nucleotides, the CDR3 is TGTGCCAGCAGTCCCCGGAGGGACCTGTCCTACGAGCAGTACTTC.

In this sample, this clonotype turned up a few times. This sequence joins TRBV20-1 and TRBJ2-7, with D perhaps TRBD1 (5 bases). V was shortened by 1 base and J by 0 bases, with 13 bases between the two germline ends. The CDR3 runs 15 residues. CDR1 DFQATT and CDR2 SNEGSKA come from the germline V gene (reference sequence). The CDR3 DNA follows: TGCAGTGCTAGAGCGCCTACAGGTGGCTCCTACGAGCAGTACTTC. It codes for CSARAPTGGSYEQYF.